This entry describes one T cell receptor (beta chain). Its antigen is unidentified. The PCR used 60 Vbeta and 13 Jbeta primers. TCRdb's copy holds only in-frame clones and misses some; the assay was immunoSEQ multiplex PCR. The sample lists 95,000 to 150,000 clones; 70% to 80% were seen once. The data originate from a study of cytomegalovirus exposure and HLA in healthy donors. The study's findings and limits: Reportedly, fewer N-insertions than the approximately 610-donor mean appeared in an Asian-associated ancestry cluster in a later analysis. Among immune exposure information, only CMV serostatus was available.

The CDR3 has 15 residues. Trimming cost V 1 base and J 11 bases; bases outside gene matches: 12. Per the germline V gene, CDR1 is SGHVS and CDR2 is FQNEAQ. At collection, donors were nominally healthy, but unrecorded immune exposures were probable. The clonotype comes from a man aged 50-60 years in good health and CMV-seronegative. The sample comprised PBMCs. The chain employs TRBV7-8 and TRBJ2-5; 8 bases agree with TRBD2. This CDR3 reads CASSLGGAGGGEQYF. The DNA for the CDR3 is TGTGCCAGCAGCTTAGGAGGCGCGGGGGGTGGTGAGCAGTACTTC.